These T cell receptor beta chains were read from a single sample in a study of cytomegalovirus exposure and HLA in healthy donors. Measured with immunoSEQ multiplex PCR; TCRdb has only the in-frame clones, and not every one. The table includes over 150,000 clones, approximately 87% detected once. Sequenced input: PBMCs. All receptors come from a woman in her twenties or thirties in good health and CMV-seronegative. The CDR3 runs from the conserved cysteine through the conserved F or W. A D gene is named only where the DNA matches it firmly. Clone size is stated in some rows and not others, as once, few, many or a class when expanded.

clone_size	j_call	d_call	v_call	cdr3_nt	cdr3_aa
-	TRBJ2-1	-	TRBV5-1	TGCGCCAGCAGCCGGGGGCCCATCGGAATCTCCTACAATGAGCAGTTCTTC	CASSRGPIGISYNEQFF
once	TRBJ1-1	TRBD1	TRBV2	TGTGCCAGCAGACCCGACAGGGTGAACACTGAAGCTTTCTTT	CASRPDRVNTEAFF
-	TRBJ2-3	-	TRBV5-6	TGTGCCAGCAGCTTGGTCGGGCAGGGAAAGTATTTT	CASSLVGQGKYF
many	TRBJ2-7	TRBD2	TRBV4-2	TGTGCCAGCAGCCAAGGGCTAGCGGGAGGTCTCGAGCAGTACTTC	CASSQGLAGGLEQYF
-	TRBJ1-6	-	TRBV6-5	TGTGCCAGCAGTTACGGCAGCAGTTATAATTCACCCCTCCACTTT	CASSYGSSYNSPLHF
-	TRBJ2-7	-	TRBV19	TGTGCCAGTAGTATAGGATTGATGGAAGGGCCCTCCTACGAGCAGTACTTC	CASSIGLMEGPSYEQYF
once	TRBJ1-5	-	TRBV7-8	TGTGCCAGCAGCTACGCAGCTGGCGCACCGAATCAGCCCCAGCATTTT	CASSYAAGAPNQPQHF
-	TRBJ1-3	-	TRBV11-2	TGTGCCAGCAGCCTACTGAGGGGAAGTACTGGAAACACCATATATTTT	CASSLLRGSTGNTIYF
-	TRBJ2-5	TRBD2	TRBV4-2	TGTGCCAGCAGCCAAGACACCTATTGGACTAGCGGGAGCCAAGAGACCCAGTACTTC	CASSQDTYWTSGSQETQYF
-	TRBJ1-1	-	TRBV27	TGTGCCAGCAGTTCCATGGGGGTCAACCCGAACACTGAAGCTTTCTTT	CASSSMGVNPNTEAFF
-	TRBJ2-7	-	TRBV4-3	TGCGCCAGCAGCCGACTCCGGCCCCGGACATATACGACCTACGAGCAGTACTTC	CASSRLRPRTYTTYEQYF
-	TRBJ2-7	TRBD1	TRBV19	TGTGCCAGTAGTATCGCGACAGGGGCGGTTTACGAGCAGTACTTC	CASSIATGAVYEQYF
once	TRBJ1-3	TRBD1	TRBV4-1	TGCGCCAGCAGCCTAGGGACAGGAGCTGGAAACACCATATATTTT	CASSLGTGAGNTIYF
-	TRBJ2-7	TRBD1	TRBV7-6	TGTGCCAGCAGCCAAGGACAGGGTCGAACCTACGAGCAGTACTTC	CASSQGQGRTYEQYF
-	TRBJ1-6	TRBD1	TRBV4-3	TGCGCCAGCAGCCAAGGGGCAGGGGGCTATAATTCACCCCTCCACTTT	CASSQGAGGYNSPLHF
once	TRBJ2-3	-	TRBV5-1	TGCGCCAGCAGCTTGGATGGGGGGACTAGCACAGATACGCAGTATTTT	CASSLDGGTSTDTQYF
-	TRBJ2-7	-	TRBV9	TGTGCCAGCAGCGTCGGGGTGTACGAGCAGTACTTC	CASSVGVYEQYF
-	TRBJ2-7	-	TRBV5-1	TGCGCCAGCAGCTTGGCTTTAGATTCAGAAACGACCTCCTACGAGCAGTACTTC	CASSLALDSETTSYEQYF